Below are 7 T cell receptor beta chains sequenced from a single sample in a study of OX40 agonist ivuxolimab in advanced cancers. Measured with immunoSEQ multiplex PCR; TCRdb has only the in-frame clones, and not every one. The sample includes approximately 69,000 clones, 80% to 90% seen only once; the top ten take 1.1%. Material: CD4+ or CD8+ T cells sorted from blood, obtained in a trial of the OX40 agonist ivuxolimab. The origin of the receptors is an adult with an advanced solid tumor such as melanoma, head and neck, liver or kidney cancer.

The rearrangement joins TRBV2 to TRBJ1-2; 7 nucleotides match TRBD1. The CDR3 loop spans 13 amino acids. Germline V gene lookup returns CDR1 SNHLY and CDR2 FYNNEI. V lost 6 bases and J lost 7; bases outside the gene matches: 8. Here the CDR3 DNA reads TGTGCCAGCAGCGCTAGACAGGGAGCTGGCTACACCTTC. Translated: CASSARQGAGYTF.

Details on this clone: At one end, the junction sequence differs from germline, possibly due to a read error. J is TRBJ2-5 and V is TRBV6-1; D is possibly TRBD1 (6 bases). Germline V gene lookup returns CDR1 MNHNS and CDR2 SASEGT. This CDR3 region has 16 residues. Written as DNA, the CDR3 is TGTGCCAGCAGAGAAGCAAGCAGGGGACGTCAAGAGACCCAGTACTTC. This encodes CASREASRGRQETQYF.

The V call is TRBV29-1, the J call TRBJ2-5; no firm D call. Trimming cost V 3 bases and J 10 bases, with 30 bases left between them. This CDR3 contains 17 residues. Per the germline V gene, CDR1 is SQVTM and CDR2 is ANQGSEA. CDR3 residues: CSVEEHRDWPRLWGQYF. In DNA form, the CDR3 reads TGCAGCGTTGAGGAGCATAGAGACTGGCCCAGACTGTGGGGCCAGTACTTC.

The V and J genes are TRBV5-6 and TRBJ1-6; weak D call: TRBD1 (6 bases). This CDR3 comprises 13 residues. Germline V gives CDR1 SGHDT, CDR2 YYEEEE. V lost 4 bases and J lost 10, with 12 bases in between. The DNA for the CDR3 is TGTGCCAGCAGCCTAGACAGGCACTCACCCCTCCACTTT. It encodes CASSLDRHSPLHF.

This chain connects TRBV7-2 to TRBJ1-3, with unresolved D. The CDR3 covers 15 residues. The germline gives CDR1 SGHTA, CDR2 FQGNSA. Trimming took off 3 bases at V and 3 bases at J, with 12 bases between the two ends. CDR3 residues: CASSFITGGGNTIYF. DNA for the CDR3: TGTGCCAGCAGCTTTATAACGGGTGGTGGAAACACCATATATTTT.

V usage is TRBV5-6 and J usage is TRBJ2-3; no reliable D call. The CDR3 consists of 15 residues. CDR1 is SGHDT and CDR2 is YYEEEE in the germline V gene. V was pared by 4 bases and J by 0 bases, with 12 bases between. The CDR3 DNA reads TGTGCCAGCAGCAATAATGACCTTAGCACAGATACGCAGTATTTT. Translation gives CASSNNDLSTDTQYF.

The gene calls are TRBV11-2 and TRBJ1-3; 9 bases match TRBD1. Germline CDR1 is SGHAT and CDR2 is FQNNGV. This CDR3 region has 13 residues. V shed 5 bases and J 9 bases; nucleotides not matched to a gene: 5. CDR3 in DNA: TGTGCCAGCAGCGCGGACAGGGGAGGCACCATATATTTT. Translated, it gives CASSADRGGTIYF.